The text below deals with one TCR beta chain. Germline V gene lookup returns CDR1 SGHTA and CDR2 FQGNSA. There are 16 residues in the CDR3. Trimming shortened V by 5 bases and J by 8 bases, and 22 bases separated the two germline ends. CD8 cells classed as naive were CD45RO-negative and positively selected for CCR7, excluding terminally differentiated effector memory CD45RA+ cells. The data stem from a study of shared clonotypes between healthy human individuals. The table came from immunoSEQ multiplex PCR; TCRdb's copy has only in-frame clones and leaves some out. This repertoire shows 1.5 million to 2.5 million clones, roughly 95% found once; its top ten account for 0.95% to 1.5%.

The receptor's source is a young man in good health. The chain employs TRBV7-2 and TRBJ2-1; no firm D call. The specimen sequenced was naive CD8+ T cells sorted from blood. The CDR3 region has the DNA TGTGCCAGCAGCCCTGAACGTACGGTGGTGGGCGATGAGCAGTTCTTC. Amino acids: CASSPERTVVGDEQFF.